In this sample, the clone carrying this TCR beta chain turned up once. The data are from a study of blood T cell repertoires in COVID-19. Study details: COVID-19 samples, acute and convalescent, were from the United States, Italy and Spain.

Clones were sequenced by immunoSEQ multiplex PCR, and TCRdb holds only the in-frame ones, with some missing. The sample gives approximately 220,000 clones, roughly nine tenths of which show up once; approximately 3.5% is in the top ten. Assignments of participants to cohorts depended upon their own reported clinical history. The CDR3 totals 14 residues. The V end lost 0 bases, the J end lost 5 bases, and 8 bases lay between the germline ends. Germline V gives CDR1 SGHNT, CDR2 YENEEA. Sequenced: PBMCs or T cells enriched from blood (not recorded which). This sequence was found in a young woman in a cohort exposed to, infected with or recovered from COVID-19 (not recorded which). V usage is TRBV11-3 and J usage is TRBJ2-1, with D unresolved. The CDR3 nucleotides read TGTGCCAGCAGCTTAGATCCCAGGCACAATGAGCAGTTCTTC. Its translation: CASSLDPRHNEQFF.